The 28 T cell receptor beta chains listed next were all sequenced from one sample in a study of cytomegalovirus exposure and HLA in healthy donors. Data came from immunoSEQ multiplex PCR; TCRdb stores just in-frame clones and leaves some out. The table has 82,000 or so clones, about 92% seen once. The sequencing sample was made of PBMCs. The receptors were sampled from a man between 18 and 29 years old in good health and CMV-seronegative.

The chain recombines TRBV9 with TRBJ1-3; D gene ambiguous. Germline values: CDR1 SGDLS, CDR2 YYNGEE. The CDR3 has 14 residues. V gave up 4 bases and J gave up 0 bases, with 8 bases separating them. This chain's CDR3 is CASSPIYSGNTIYF. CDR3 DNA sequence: TGTGCCAGCAGCCCAATCTACTCTGGAAACACCATATATTTT.

As DNA, the CDR3 is TGCGCCAGCAGGCAGGGTCTGGGCCAGCCCCAGCATTTT. Translation gives CASRQGLGQPQHF. The chain employs TRBV10-1 and TRBJ1-5; maybe TRBD1 (5 bases). Trimming took off 6 bases at V and 7 bases at J, with 13 bases between the two ends. The CDR3 spans 13 residues. Germline values: CDR1 WNHNN, CDR2 SYGVQD (reference sequence).

The DNA of the CDR3 is TGTGCCAGCAGCGTAGTGGCAGGGGGTGGGACTGAAGCTTTCTTT. Amino acid sequence: CASSVVAGGGTEAFF. This rearrangement joins TRBV9 to TRBJ1-1, with 7 bases fitting TRBD1. Germline V lookup: CDR1 SGDLS, CDR2 YYNGEE. J lost 5 bases, V lost 0 bases, and 7 bases had no gene match. This CDR3 comprises 15 residues.

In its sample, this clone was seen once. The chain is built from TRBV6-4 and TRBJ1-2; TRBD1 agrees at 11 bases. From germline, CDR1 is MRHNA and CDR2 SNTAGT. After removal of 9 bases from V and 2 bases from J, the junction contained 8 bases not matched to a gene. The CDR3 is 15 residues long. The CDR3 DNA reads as TGTGCCAGTACCCAGGGGGACAGGGGGAACTATGGCTACACCTTC. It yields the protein CASTQGDRGNYGYTF.

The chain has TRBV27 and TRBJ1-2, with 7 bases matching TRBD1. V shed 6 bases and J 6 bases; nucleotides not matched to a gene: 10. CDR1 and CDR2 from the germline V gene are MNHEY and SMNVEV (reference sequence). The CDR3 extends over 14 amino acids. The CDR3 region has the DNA TGTGCCAGCAGCCGCCTGACAGGGATTAATGGCTACACCTTC. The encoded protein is CASSRLTGINGYTF.

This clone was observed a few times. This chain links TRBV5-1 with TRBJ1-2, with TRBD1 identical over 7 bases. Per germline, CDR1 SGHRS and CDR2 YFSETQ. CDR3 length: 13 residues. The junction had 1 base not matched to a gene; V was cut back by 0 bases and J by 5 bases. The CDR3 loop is CASSLGTGYGYTF. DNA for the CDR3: TGCGCCAGCAGCTTGGGGACAGGATATGGCTACACCTTC.

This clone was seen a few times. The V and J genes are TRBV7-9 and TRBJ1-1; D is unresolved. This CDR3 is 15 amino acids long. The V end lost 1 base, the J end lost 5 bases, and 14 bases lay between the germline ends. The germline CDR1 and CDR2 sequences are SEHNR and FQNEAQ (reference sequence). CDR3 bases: TGTGCCAGCAGCTTAGTCGCCCCCGGGGAGACTGAAGCTTTCTTT. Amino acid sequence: CASSLVAPGETEAFF.

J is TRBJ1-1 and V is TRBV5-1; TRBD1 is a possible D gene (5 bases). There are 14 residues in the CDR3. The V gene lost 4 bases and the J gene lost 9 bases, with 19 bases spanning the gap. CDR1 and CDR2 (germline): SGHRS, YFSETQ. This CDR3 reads CASSELDFGGKAFF. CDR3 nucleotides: TGCGCCAGCAGCGAACTTGATTTTGGGGGGAAAGCTTTCTTT.

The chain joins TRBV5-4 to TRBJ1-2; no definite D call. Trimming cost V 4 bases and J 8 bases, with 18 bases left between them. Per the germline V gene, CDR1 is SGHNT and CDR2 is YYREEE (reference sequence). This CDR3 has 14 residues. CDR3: CASSANNWFWGYTF. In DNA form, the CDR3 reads TGTGCCAGCAGCGCCAACAATTGGTTCTGGGGCTACACCTTC.

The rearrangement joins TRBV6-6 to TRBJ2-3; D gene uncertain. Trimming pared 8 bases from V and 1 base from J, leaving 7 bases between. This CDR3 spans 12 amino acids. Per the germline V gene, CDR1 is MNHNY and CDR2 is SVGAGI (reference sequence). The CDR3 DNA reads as TGTGCCAGCGGGCCGGGCACAGATACGCAGTATTTT. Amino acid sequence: CASGPGTDTQYF.

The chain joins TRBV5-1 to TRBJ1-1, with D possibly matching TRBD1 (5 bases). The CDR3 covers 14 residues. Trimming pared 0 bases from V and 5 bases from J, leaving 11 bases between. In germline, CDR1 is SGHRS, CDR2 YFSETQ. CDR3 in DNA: TGCGCCAGCAGCTTGGCGGTTAGGGGAACTGAAGCTTTCTTT. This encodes CASSLAVRGTEAFF. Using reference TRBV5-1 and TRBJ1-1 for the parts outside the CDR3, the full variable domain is KAGVTQTPRYLIKTRGQQVTLSCSPISGHRSVSWYQQTPGQGLQFLFEYFSETQRNKGNFPGRFSGRQFSNSRSEMNVSTLELGDSALYLCASSLAVRGTEAFFGQGTRLTVV.

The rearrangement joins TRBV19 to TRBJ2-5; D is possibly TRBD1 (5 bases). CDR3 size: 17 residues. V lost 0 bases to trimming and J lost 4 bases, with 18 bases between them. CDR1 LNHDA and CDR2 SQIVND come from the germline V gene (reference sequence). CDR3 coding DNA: TGTGCCAGTAGTATAGAATTTTTGCGACTGCAGGGAGAGACCCAGTACTTC. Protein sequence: CASSIEFLRLQGETQYF.

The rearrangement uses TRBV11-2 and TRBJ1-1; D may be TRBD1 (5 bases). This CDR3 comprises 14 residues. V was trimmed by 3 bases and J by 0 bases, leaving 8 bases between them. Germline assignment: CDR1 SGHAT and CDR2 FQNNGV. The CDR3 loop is CASSFDSLNTEAFF. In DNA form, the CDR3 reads TGTGCCAGCAGCTTCGACAGCTTGAACACTGAAGCTTTCTTT.

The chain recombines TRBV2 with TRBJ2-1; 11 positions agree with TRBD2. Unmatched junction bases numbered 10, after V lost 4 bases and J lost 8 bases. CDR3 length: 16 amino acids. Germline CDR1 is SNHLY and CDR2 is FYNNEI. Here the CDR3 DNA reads TGTGCCAGCAGTGTGATACTAGCGGGAGTCTTCCATGAGCAGTTCTTC. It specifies CASSVILAGVFHEQFF.

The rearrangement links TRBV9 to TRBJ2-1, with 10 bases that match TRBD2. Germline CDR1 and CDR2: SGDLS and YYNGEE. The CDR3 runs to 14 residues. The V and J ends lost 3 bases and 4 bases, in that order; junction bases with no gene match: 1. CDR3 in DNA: TGTGCCAGCAGCGGACTAGCGGGTTACAATGAGCAGTTCTTC. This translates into CASSGLAGYNEQFF.

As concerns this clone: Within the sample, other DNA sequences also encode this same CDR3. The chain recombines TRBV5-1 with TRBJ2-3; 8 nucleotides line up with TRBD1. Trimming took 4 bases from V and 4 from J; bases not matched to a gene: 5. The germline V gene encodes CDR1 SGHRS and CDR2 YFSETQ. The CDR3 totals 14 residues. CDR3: CASSLGQGPDTQYF. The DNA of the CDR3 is TGCGCCAGCAGCCTAGGACAGGGCCCAGATACGCAGTATTTT.

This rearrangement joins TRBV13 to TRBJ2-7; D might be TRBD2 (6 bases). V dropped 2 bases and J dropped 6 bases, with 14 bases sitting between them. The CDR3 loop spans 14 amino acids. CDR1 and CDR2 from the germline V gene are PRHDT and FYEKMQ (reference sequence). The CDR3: CASSLPSERGEQYF. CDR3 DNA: TGTGCCAGCAGCTTACCTAGCGAGAGGGGCGAGCAGTACTTC.

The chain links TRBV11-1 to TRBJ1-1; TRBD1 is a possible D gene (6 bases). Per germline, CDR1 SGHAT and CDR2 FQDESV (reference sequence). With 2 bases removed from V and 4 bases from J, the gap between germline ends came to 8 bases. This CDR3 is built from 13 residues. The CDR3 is CASSLKGGTEAFF. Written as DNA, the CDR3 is TGTGCCAGCAGCTTAAAAGGGGGCACTGAAGCTTTCTTT.

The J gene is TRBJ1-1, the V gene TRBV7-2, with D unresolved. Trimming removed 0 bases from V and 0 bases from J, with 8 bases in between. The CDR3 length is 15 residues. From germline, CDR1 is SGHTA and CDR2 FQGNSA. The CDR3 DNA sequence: TGTGCCAGCAGCTTAGCCCCACAGTTGAACACTGAAGCTTTCTTT. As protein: CASSLAPQLNTEAFF.

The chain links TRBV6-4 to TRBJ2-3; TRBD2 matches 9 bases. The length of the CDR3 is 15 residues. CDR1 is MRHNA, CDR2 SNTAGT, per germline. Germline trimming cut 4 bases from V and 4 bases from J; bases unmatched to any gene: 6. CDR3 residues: CASSAASGNSDTQYF. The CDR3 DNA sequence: TGTGCCAGCAGTGCGGCTAGCGGGAATTCAGATACGCAGTATTTT.

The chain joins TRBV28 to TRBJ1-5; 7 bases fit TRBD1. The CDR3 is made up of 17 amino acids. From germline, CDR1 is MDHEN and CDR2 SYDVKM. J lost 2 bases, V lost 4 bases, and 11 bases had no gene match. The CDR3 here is CASSYPRDRSRNQPQHF. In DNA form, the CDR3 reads TGTGCCAGCAGTTACCCCCGGGACAGATCACGCAATCAGCCCCAGCATTTT.

CDR3 bases: TGTGCCAGCTCACCACTTGGCCGATACAATGAGCAGTTCTTC. This codes for CASSPLGRYNEQFF. The chain combines TRBV18 with TRBJ2-1; the D is unclear. The germline gives CDR1 KGHSH, CDR2 LQKENI. Trimming pared 1 base from V and 4 bases from J, leaving 8 bases between. The CDR3 extends over 14 amino acids.

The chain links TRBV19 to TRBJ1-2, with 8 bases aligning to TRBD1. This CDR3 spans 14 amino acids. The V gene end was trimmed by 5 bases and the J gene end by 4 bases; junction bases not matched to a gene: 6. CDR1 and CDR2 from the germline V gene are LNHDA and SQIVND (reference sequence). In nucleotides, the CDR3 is TGTGCCAGTAGTCCGGCAGGGGGCGCCTATGGCTACACCTTC. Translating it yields CASSPAGGAYGYTF.

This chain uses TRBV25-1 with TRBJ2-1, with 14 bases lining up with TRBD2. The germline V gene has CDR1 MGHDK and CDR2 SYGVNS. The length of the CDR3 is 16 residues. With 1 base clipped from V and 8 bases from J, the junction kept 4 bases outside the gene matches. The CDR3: CASSELGLAGDDEQFF. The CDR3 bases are TGTGCCAGCAGTGAATTGGGACTAGCGGGAGACGATGAGCAGTTCTTC.

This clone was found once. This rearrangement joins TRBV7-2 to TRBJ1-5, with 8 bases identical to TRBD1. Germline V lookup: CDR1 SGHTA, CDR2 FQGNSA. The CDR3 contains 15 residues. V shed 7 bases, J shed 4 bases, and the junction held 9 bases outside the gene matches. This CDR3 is CASTPDRVRNQPQHF. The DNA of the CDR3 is TGTGCCAGCACCCCGGACAGGGTGAGAAATCAGCCCCAGCATTTT.

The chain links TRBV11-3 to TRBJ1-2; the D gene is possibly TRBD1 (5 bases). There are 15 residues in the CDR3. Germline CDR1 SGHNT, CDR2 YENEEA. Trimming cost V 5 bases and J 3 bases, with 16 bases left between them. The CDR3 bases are TGTGCCAGCAGCCTATTGACAGAGACTCACTATGGCTACACCTTC. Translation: CASSLLTETHYGYTF.

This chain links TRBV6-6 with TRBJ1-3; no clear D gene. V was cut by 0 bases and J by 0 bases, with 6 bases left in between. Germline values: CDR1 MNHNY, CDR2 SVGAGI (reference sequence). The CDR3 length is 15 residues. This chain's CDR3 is CASSYSQDSGNTIYF. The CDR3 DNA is TGTGCCAGCAGTTACTCGCAGGACTCTGGAAACACCATATATTTT.

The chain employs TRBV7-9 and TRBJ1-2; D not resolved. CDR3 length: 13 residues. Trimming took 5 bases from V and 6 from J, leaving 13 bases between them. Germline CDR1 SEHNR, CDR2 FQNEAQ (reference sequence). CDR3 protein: CASSPPGHDGYTF. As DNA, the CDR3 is TGTGCCAGCAGCCCTCCGGGTCACGATGGCTACACCTTC.